This T cell receptor beta chain was found in a study of CD8 T cells in ankylosing spondylitis. General observations from the study: About eight highly homologous variants made up a TCR beta motif that seemed to typify ankylosing spondylitis blood.

As the method for making TCR beta libraries, quantitative 5'-RACE with molecular barcodes was used. One entry per CDR3 protein, called by TCRdb with MiXCR from the 5' RACE reads. The profile shows about 480,000 distinct CDR3 sequences, approximately 17% of them singletons. Remarks on this clonotype: Its target is not known.

With 0 bases removed from V and 2 bases from J, the gap between germline ends came to 8 bases. This CDR3 contains 15 residues. Looked up from germline, CDR1 is SGHRS and CDR2 is YFSETQ. This TCR was sampled from a male donor with ankylosing spondylitis. The specimen was blood, either unsorted or a sorted T cell fraction (not recorded which). The rearrangement joins TRBV5-1 to TRBJ1-4, with D unresolved. CDR3 nucleotide sequence: TGCGCCAGCAGCTTGGACGAGTCTACTAATGAAAAACTGTTTTTT. The encoded protein is CASSLDESTNEKLFF.